The 18 T cell receptor beta chains listed next were all sequenced from one sample in a study of OX40 agonist ivuxolimab in advanced cancers. The protocol was immunoSEQ multiplex PCR, while the TCRdb copy is restricted to in-frame clones and leaves out a portion. The sample has 38,000 or so clones; roughly nine tenths are singletons. The source material was CD4+ or CD8+ T cells sorted from blood, sampled in a trial of the OX40 agonist ivuxolimab. These receptors were collected from an adult with an advanced solid tumor such as melanoma, head and neck, liver or kidney cancer.

The chain joins TRBV5-6 to TRBJ2-3; 11 bases match TRBD2. This CDR3 contains 17 residues. V shed 1 base, J shed 4 bases, and the junction held 8 bases outside the gene matches. Germline V lookup: CDR1 SGHDT, CDR2 YYEEEE. CDR3 sequence: CASSLSVTSGAADTQYF. CDR3 nucleotide sequence: TGTGCCAGCAGCTTGTCCGTGACTAGCGGGGCGGCAGATACGCAGTATTTT.

About this clone itself: At the DNA level, this CDR3 is encoded by other sequences in the same sample as well. V is TRBV19 and J is TRBJ2-7, with unresolved D. Germline CDR1 LNHDA, CDR2 SQIVND (reference sequence). The V end was cut by 3 bases, the J end by 2 bases, with 5 bases between. This CDR3 comprises 12 residues. The CDR3 is CASSIGPYEQYF. CDR3 nucleotide sequence: TGTGCCAGTAGTATCGGTCCCTACGAGCAGTACTTC.

This clone was observed a single time. The chain uses TRBV29-1 and TRBJ1-2; D ambiguous. The CDR3 has 14 amino acids. CDR1 is SQVTM and CDR2 is ANQGSEA in the germline V gene. V was trimmed by 0 bases and J by 5 bases, leaving 13 bases between them. DNA of the CDR3: TGCAGCGTTGAAGATGGGAAGTTCGGGTATGGCTACACCTTC. Its translation is CSVEDGKFGYGYTF.

V and J are TRBV11-2 and TRBJ2-2; D remains ambiguous. The CDR3 consists of 13 residues. Between the trimmed V and J ends, which lost 5 bases and 4 bases, there was a span of 8 bases. Germline V gene lookup returns CDR1 SGHAT and CDR2 FQNNGV. In DNA form, the CDR3 reads TGTGCCAGCAGCCCCGGCGGCACCGGGGAGCTGTTTTTT. This codes for CASSPGGTGELFF.

The genes are TRBV9 and TRBJ2-7; 7 bases map to TRBD1. Germline values: CDR1 SGDLS, CDR2 YYNGEE. Trimming took 2 bases from V and 2 from J; bases not matched to a gene: 7. The CDR3 is 15 residues long. This CDR3 reads CASSVSGTAAYEQYF. The CDR3 DNA is TGTGCCAGCAGCGTGTCCGGGACAGCCGCCTACGAGCAGTACTTC.

CDR3 loop: CASSFRTDTQYF. CDR3 DNA: TGTGCCAGCAGCTTCCGCACAGATACGCAGTATTTT. The chain is built from TRBV7-9 and TRBJ2-3; D unclear. Germline V gene data show CDR1 as SEHNR and CDR2 as FQNEAQ (reference sequence). V was clipped by 3 bases and J by 1 base, with 2 bases between them. The CDR3 has 12 residues. Looking up the rest from reference TRBV7-9 and TRBJ2-3 gives the full variable domain: DTGVSQNPRHKITKRGQNVTFRCDPISEHNRLYWYRQTLGQGPEFLTYFQNEAQLEKSRLLSDRFSAERPKGSFSTLEIQRTEQGDSAMYLCASSFRTDTQYFGPGTRLTVL.

V is TRBV6-1 and J is TRBJ1-2; tentatively, D is TRBD1 (6 bases). Trimming left V 10 bases short and J 5 bases short, with 23 bases between. The CDR3 runs to 15 residues. The germline V gene encodes CDR1 MNHNS and CDR2 SASEGT. This chain's CDR3 is CATRYRDNPIYGYTF. CDR3 bases: TGTGCCACCAGATACCGGGACAACCCCATTTATGGCTACACCTTC.

The chain carries TRBV4-2 and TRBJ2-3; D might be TRBD2 (6 bases). Trimming took off 0 bases at V and 0 bases at J, with 10 bases between the two ends. The CDR3 is 16 residues long. Germline V CDR1 and CDR2: LGHNA, YNFKEQ. CDR3 region: CASSQDSRGSTDTQYF. CDR3 DNA sequence: TGTGCCAGCAGCCAAGATAGCCGGGGGAGCACAGATACGCAGTATTTT.

This rearrangement joins TRBV19 to TRBJ2-1; D might be TRBD2 (6 bases). Germline-derived CDR1 and CDR2 are LNHDA and SQIVND (reference sequence). V shed 3 bases and J shed 8 bases, with 11 bases lying between them. CDR3 size: 13 residues. CDR3 nucleotides: TGTGCCAGTAGTATCATCGGGGGAGATGAGCAGTTCTTC. Amino acid sequence: CASSIIGGDEQFF.

J is TRBJ2-7 and V is TRBV28, with TRBD1 identical over 8 bases. The CDR3 spans 14 residues. J lost 2 bases, V lost 2 bases, and 2 bases had no gene match. Germline V gives CDR1 MDHEN, CDR2 SYDVKM. Written as DNA, the CDR3 is TGTGCCAGCAGTTTAACAGGGGGTGCCTACGAGCAGTACTTC. As protein: CASSLTGGAYEQYF.

The gene calls are TRBV11-1 and TRBJ2-5; no clear D gene. V was cut by 1 base and J by 5 bases, with 14 bases left in between. Germline lookup yields CDR1 SGHAT and CDR2 FQDESV (reference sequence). The CDR3 has 15 residues. The CDR3 nucleotides read TGTGCCAGCAGCTTAGAAACCCAAATGGGGGAGACCCAGTACTTC. This encodes CASSLETQMGETQYF.

The chain recombines TRBV7-2 with TRBJ1-2; 8 bases map to TRBD1. Germline V gives CDR1 SGHTA, CDR2 FQGNSA. V lost 5 bases to trimming and J lost 8 bases; unmatched junction nucleotides: 10. The CDR3 contains 14 residues. The CDR3 bases are TGTGCCAGCAGCCTAAAGCAGGGGGCGCGGGGCTACACCTTC. It is translated as CASSLKQGARGYTF.

The chain carries TRBV11-1 and TRBJ2-1, with D perhaps TRBD1 or TRBD2 (5 bases each). Per the germline V gene, CDR1 is SGHAT and CDR2 is FQDESV (reference sequence). The CDR3 length is 15 residues. V dropped 6 bases and J dropped 6 bases, with 18 bases sitting between them. The CDR3 loop reads CASRLGTAQVNEQFF. Here the CDR3 DNA reads TGTGCCAGCAGACTCGGGACGGCGCAGGTCAATGAGCAGTTCTTC.

This clone appeared a single time. This sequence joins TRBV6-1 and TRBJ2-7, with D possibly matching TRBD1 (5 bases). CDR3 length: 14 amino acids. V was pared by 0 bases and J by 5 bases, with 11 bases between. Germline V gene lookup returns CDR1 MNHNS and CDR2 SASEGT. CDR3 protein: CASSEALEQDEQYF. The CDR3 DNA sequence: TGTGCCAGCAGTGAAGCGCTCGAACAGGACGAGCAGTACTTC.

The genes are TRBV9 and TRBJ1-2; 11 bases map to TRBD1. The CDR3 is made up of 15 amino acids. Germline V gene data show CDR1 as SGDLS and CDR2 as YYNGEE. J was trimmed by 3 bases and V by 4 bases; bases with no gene match: 5. CDR3 sequence (DNA): TGTGCCAGCAGCCCCGGACAGGGGGCCTACTATGGCTACACCTTC. The encoded protein is CASSPGQGAYYGYTF.

This clone came up once. The J gene is TRBJ1-2, the V gene TRBV27; unclear D gene. Trimming pared 2 bases from V and 4 bases from J, leaving 11 bases between. The CDR3 sequence is 14 residues long. Germline-derived CDR1 and CDR2 are MNHEY and SMNVEV (reference sequence). The CDR3 DNA reads TGTGCCAGCAGTTTAGGTCCAGGCAGCTATGGCTACACCTTC. It yields the protein CASSLGPGSYGYTF.

This clone was seen a few times. The rearrangement links TRBV2 to TRBJ1-5; 8 bases match TRBD1. Trimming cost V 1 base and J 10 bases; bases outside gene matches: 3. Germline-derived CDR1 and CDR2 are SNHLY and FYNNEI. The CDR3 spans 13 residues. CDR3 region: CASSEGGQVPQHF. CDR3 sequence (DNA): TGTGCCAGCAGTGAAGGGGGACAGGTACCCCAGCATTTT.

The chain employs TRBV7-2 and TRBJ2-5; D is ambiguous. CDR1 is SGHTA and CDR2 is FQGNSA in the germline V gene. The CDR3 totals 15 residues. The V and J ends lost 1 base and 1 base respectively, with 10 bases between them. CDR3 in amino acids: CASSLGASTQETQYF. The CDR3 bases are TGTGCCAGCAGCTTAGGAGCCTCCACCCAAGAGACCCAGTACTTC.